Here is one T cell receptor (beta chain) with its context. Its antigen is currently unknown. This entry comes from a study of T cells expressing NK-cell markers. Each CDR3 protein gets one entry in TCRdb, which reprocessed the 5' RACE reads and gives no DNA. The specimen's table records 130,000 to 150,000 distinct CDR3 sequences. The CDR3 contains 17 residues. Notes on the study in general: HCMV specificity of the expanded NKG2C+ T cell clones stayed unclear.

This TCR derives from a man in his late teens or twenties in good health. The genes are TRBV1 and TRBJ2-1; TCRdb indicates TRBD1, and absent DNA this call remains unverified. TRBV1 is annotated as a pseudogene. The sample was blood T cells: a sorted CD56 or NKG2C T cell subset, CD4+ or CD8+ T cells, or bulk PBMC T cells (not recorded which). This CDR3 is CTSSPIWDREGNNEQFF.